The next 10 T cell receptor beta chains were all read from a single sample in a study of blood T cells in healthy people across ages. The authors ran a second PCR of about 6 to 12 cycles using a sample-barcoded 5' primer and a J-beta primer mix. TCRdb reanalysed the 5' RACE reads using MiXCR and keeps one entry per CDR3 protein. This sample carries around 1.5 million distinct CDR3 sequences, about 35% of them seen once, and the ten largest clones take roughly 10%. Sequenced sample: blood. The source is a woman aged 25 to 39 in good health.

This clonotype was counted a few times. The chain combines TRBV4-1 with TRBJ2-3; no clear D gene. Germline V gene data show CDR1 as MGHRA and CDR2 as YSYEKL. CDR3 length: 14 residues. With 2 bases removed from V and 4 bases from J, the gap between germline ends came to 10 bases. The CDR3 bases are TGCGCCAGCAGCCAATCGGAAAGGGCAGATACGCAGTATTTT. This codes for CASSQSERADTQYF.

The chain carries TRBV14 and TRBJ1-2; D ambiguous. The CDR3 spans 14 residues. CDR1 and CDR2 (germline): SGHDN, FVKESK. Trimming shortened V by 6 bases and J by 0 bases, and 11 bases separated the two germline ends. The CDR3: CASSRRGTNYGYTF. CDR3 in DNA: TGTGCCAGCAGTCGTCGCGGCACTAACTATGGCTACACCTTC.

For the CDR3, the DNA is TGTGCCAGCAGCTCAACTCAGGGGAAAGAGACCCAGTACTTC. It specifies CASSSTQGKETQYF. The chain employs TRBV7-9 and TRBJ2-5; weak D call: TRBD1 (6 bases). V was cut by 4 bases and J by 3 bases, with 12 bases left in between. The CDR3 length is 14 residues. Germline V lookup: CDR1 SEHNR, CDR2 FQNEAQ (reference sequence).

This clonotype was recorded a few times. The chain links TRBV28 to TRBJ2-7, with D unclear. Germline CDR1 reads MDHEN; CDR2 reads SYDVKM. Trimming took 5 bases from V and 0 from J, leaving 11 bases between them. This CDR3 has 14 residues. The CDR3 DNA reads as TGTGCCAGCAGTCCGGACCTGAGCTCCTACGAGCAGTACTTC. Protein product: CASSPDLSSYEQYF.

The rearrangement joins TRBV2 to TRBJ2-1, with D hard to call. Germline-derived CDR1 and CDR2 are SNHLY and FYNNEI. V lost 4 bases, J lost 6 bases, and 10 bases lay in between. This CDR3 is built from 13 residues. In DNA form, the CDR3 reads TGTGCCAGCAGTGGGGGTCGATTCAATGAGCAGTTCTTC. Encoded protein: CASSGGRFNEQFF.

Worth noting for this clonotype: This could be a read error, since a much larger clone is one nucleotide away. The gene calls are TRBV29-1 and TRBJ2-3; D perhaps matches TRBD1 (6 bases). From germline, CDR1 is SQVTM and CDR2 ANQGSEA. The CDR3 spans 13 residues. CDR3 amino acids: CGVARGPGDTQYF. The CDR3 coding sequence is TGCGGCGTCGCCAGGGGCCCGGGGGATACGCAGTATTTT.

The chain's CDR3 is CASSPRLEQFF. CDR3 nucleotides: TGTGCCAGCTCCCCTCGGCTTGAGCAGTTCTTC. V and J are TRBV18 and TRBJ2-1, with D unresolved. There are 11 residues in the CDR3. V gave up 6 bases and J gave up 9 bases, with 9 bases separating them. The germline gives CDR1 KGHSH, CDR2 LQKENI.

The chain combines TRBV5-1 with TRBJ2-2; D is possibly TRBD1 (5 bases). Germline lookup yields CDR1 SGHRS and CDR2 YFSETQ. CDR3 length: 14 residues. Deletions cut 4 bases from V and 2 bases from J, with 9 bases between. The CDR3: CASSGQFNTGELFF. CDR3 bases: TGCGCCAGCAGCGGACAATTTAACACCGGGGAGCTGTTTTTT.

This clonotype was counted ten times or more. V gene TRBV6-1 combines with J gene TRBJ1-5; tentative D call: TRBD1 (6 bases). Germline V gives CDR1 MNHNS, CDR2 SASEGT. Trimming took off 1 base at V and 0 bases at J, with 22 bases between the two ends. This CDR3 has 20 amino acids. The CDR3, as DNA: TGTGCCAGCAGTGAAGATACACCGGGACACTCCTCTTATAGCAATCAGCCCCAGCATTTT. Amino acids: CASSEDTPGHSSYSNQPQHF.

There are many counts of this clonotype. V gene TRBV12-3 or TRBV12-4 combines with J gene TRBJ1-2; tentative D call: TRBD1 (5 bases). Trimming cost V 7 bases and J 2 bases, with 14 bases left between them. The CDR3 has 14 amino acids. Written as DNA, the CDR3 is TGTGCCAGCATTTTTCGCGGGGGAAACTATGGCTACACCTTC. Its translation is CASIFRGGNYGYTF.